This T cell receptor beta chain appears in the sequencing data of a study of CD8 T cells in ankylosing spondylitis. TCR beta libraries were made by quantitative 5'-RACE with molecular barcodes. TCRdb reprocessed the 5' RACE reads via MiXCR and lists one record per CDR3 protein. The sample has about 240,000 distinct CDR3 sequences; about 10% are singletons. Study-level points and caveats: Ankylosing spondylitis blood appeared to be characterized by a TCR beta motif of fewer than ten highly homologous variants. There were earlier reports of some motif variants in reactive arthritis synovial fluid and blood. Disease-linked clones were CD8+ and relatively rare in peripheral blood.

This CDR3 spans 17 amino acids. This clonotype was observed at least ten times. What it recognizes is unknown. This clonotype was obtained from a male donor with ankylosing spondylitis or in good health (not recorded which). The chain employs TRBV3-2 and TRBJ2-3. TRBV3-2 is shown as a pseudogene. The specimen sequenced was blood, either unsorted or a sorted T cell fraction (not recorded which). CDR3 sequence: CASSQTTVGTNTDTQYF. CDR3 coding DNA: TGTGCCAGCAGCCAAACTACCGTAGGGACTAACACAGATACGCAGTATTTT.